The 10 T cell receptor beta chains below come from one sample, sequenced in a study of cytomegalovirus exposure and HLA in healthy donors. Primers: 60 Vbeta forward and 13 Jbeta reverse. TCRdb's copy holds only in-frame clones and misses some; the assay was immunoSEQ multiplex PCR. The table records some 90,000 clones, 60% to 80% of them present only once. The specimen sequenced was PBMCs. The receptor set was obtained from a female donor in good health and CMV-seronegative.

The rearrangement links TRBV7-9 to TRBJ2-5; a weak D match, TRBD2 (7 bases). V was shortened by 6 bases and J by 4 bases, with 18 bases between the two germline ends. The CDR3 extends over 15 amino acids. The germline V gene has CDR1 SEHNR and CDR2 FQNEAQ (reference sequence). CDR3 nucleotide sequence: TGTGCCAGCAGTCTTGGGGGGGGGCGCGGAGAGACCCAGTACTTC. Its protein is CASSLGGGRGETQYF.

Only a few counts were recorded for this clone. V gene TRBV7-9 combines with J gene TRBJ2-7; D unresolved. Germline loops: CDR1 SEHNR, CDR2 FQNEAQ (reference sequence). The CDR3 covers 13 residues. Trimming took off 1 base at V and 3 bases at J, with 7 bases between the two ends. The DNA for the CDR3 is TGTGCCAGCAGCTTAGTAGTGAGCTACGAGCAGTACTTC. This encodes CASSLVVSYEQYF.

The CDR3 reads CASSLAGTGFGNTIYF. In nucleotides, the CDR3 is TGCGCCAGCAGCTTGGCCGGGACAGGGTTTGGAAACACCATATATTTT. The V gene is TRBV5-1, the J gene TRBJ1-3; 9 bases map to TRBD1. The CDR3 loop spans 16 amino acids. V lost 0 bases to trimming and J lost 3 bases; unmatched junction nucleotides: 4. The germline V gene encodes CDR1 SGHRS and CDR2 YFSETQ.

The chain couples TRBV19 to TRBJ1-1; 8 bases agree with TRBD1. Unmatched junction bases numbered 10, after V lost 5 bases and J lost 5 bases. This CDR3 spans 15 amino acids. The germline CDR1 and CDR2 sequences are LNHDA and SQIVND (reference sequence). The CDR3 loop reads CASSVLQGVRTEAFF. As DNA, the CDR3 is TGTGCCAGTAGTGTCTTACAGGGGGTGAGGACTGAAGCTTTCTTT. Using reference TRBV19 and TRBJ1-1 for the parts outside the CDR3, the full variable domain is DGGITQSPKYLFRKEGQNVTLSCEQNLNHDAMYWYRQDPGQGLRLIYYSQIVNDFQKGDIAEGYSVSREKKESFPLTVTSAQKNPTAFYLCASSVLQGVRTEAFFGQGTRLTVV.

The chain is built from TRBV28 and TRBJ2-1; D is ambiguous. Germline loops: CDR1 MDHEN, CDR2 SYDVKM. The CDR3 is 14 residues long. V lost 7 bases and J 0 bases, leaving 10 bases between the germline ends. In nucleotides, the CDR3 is TGTGCCAGCAACCGCGGAAGCTCCTACAATGAGCAGTTCTTC. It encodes CASNRGSSYNEQFF.

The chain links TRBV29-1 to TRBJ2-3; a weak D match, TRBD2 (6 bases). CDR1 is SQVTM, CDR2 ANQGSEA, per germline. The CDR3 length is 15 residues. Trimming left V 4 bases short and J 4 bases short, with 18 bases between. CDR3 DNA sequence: TGCAGCGTTGGGACCTCGGGGGAGAGAGCAGATACGCAGTATTTT. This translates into CSVGTSGERADTQYF.

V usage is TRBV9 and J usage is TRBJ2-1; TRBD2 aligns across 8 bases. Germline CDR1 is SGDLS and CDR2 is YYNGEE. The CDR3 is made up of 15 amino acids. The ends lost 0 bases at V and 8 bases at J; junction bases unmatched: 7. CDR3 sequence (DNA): TGTGCCAGCAGCGTAGCGGGGGGGCTGGTGGATGAGCAGTTCTTC. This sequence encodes CASSVAGGLVDEQFF. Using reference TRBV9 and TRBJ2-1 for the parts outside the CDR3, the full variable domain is DSGVTQTPKHLITATGQRVTLRCSPRSGDLSVYWYQQSLDQGLQFLIQYYNGEERAKGNILERFSAQQFPDLHSELNLSSLELGDSALYFCASSVAGGLVDEQFFGPGTRLTVL.

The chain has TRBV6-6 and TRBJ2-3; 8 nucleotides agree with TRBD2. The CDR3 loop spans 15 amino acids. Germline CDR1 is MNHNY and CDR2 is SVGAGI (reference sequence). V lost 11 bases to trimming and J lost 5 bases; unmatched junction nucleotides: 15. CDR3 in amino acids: CASRFAGGGVDTQYF. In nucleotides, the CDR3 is TGTGCCTCCAGGTTCGCGGGAGGCGGAGTAGATACGCAGTATTTT.

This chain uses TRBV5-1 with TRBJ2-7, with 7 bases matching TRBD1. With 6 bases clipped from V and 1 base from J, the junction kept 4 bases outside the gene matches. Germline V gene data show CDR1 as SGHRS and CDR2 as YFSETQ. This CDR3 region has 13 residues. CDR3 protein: CASNRDSSYEQYF. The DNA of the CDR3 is TGCGCCAGCAACAGGGACAGTTCCTACGAGCAGTACTTC.

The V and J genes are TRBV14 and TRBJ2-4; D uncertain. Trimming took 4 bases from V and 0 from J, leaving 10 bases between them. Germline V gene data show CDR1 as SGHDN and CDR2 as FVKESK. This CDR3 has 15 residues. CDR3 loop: CASSPYGLAKNIQYF. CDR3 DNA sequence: TGTGCCAGCAGCCCGTACGGTCTAGCCAAAAACATTCAGTACTTC.